This T cell receptor (beta chain) originates from a study of cytomegalovirus exposure and HLA in healthy donors. Study results and limitations: According to a later analysis, most TCR beta chains associated with CMV appeared HLA-restricted.

Primers for the PCR totalled 60 Vbeta and 13 Jbeta. Libraries were prepared by immunoSEQ multiplex PCR; TCRdb keeps only in-frame clonotypes and omits some of them. The profile shows about 150,000 clones, around 75% of them singletons. Germline V gene sequence: CDR1 KGHSH, CDR2 LQKENI. There are 14 residues in the CDR3. With V trimmed by 4 bases and J by 4 bases, 2 bases remained unmatched. Of note for this clone: Its antigen is not known.

The specimen sequenced was PBMCs. This chain links TRBV18 with TRBJ1-4; 8 positions agree with TRBD1. The receptor's source is a male donor in good health and CMV-seronegative. In nucleotides, the CDR3 is TGTGCCAGCTCACAGGGACAGGATAATGAAAAACTGTTTTTT. Its protein product is CASSQGQDNEKLFF.